Following are 4 T cell receptor beta chains from one sample sequenced in a study of cytomegalovirus exposure and HLA in healthy donors. It was with 60 Vbeta and 13 Jbeta primers that the PCR ran. Sequencing used immunoSEQ multiplex PCR; TCRdb keeps in-frame clones, though not all of them. The table has roughly 120,000 clones, 65% to 75% seen once; the top ten hold around 4.9%. The specimen sequenced was PBMCs. Receptor source: a man aged 30 to 45 in good health and CMV-seropositive.

In the case of this clone: Other DNA sequences from this sample encode an identical CDR3 as well. The chain carries TRBV5-4 and TRBJ1-3, with D possibly being TRBD1 (5 bases). The V gene lost 5 bases and the J gene lost 1 base, with 10 bases spanning the gap. CDR1 and CDR2 (germline): SGHNT, YYREEE (reference sequence). The CDR3 totals 14 residues. DNA for the CDR3: TGTGCCAGCAGTCTGGGACTTTCTGGAAACACCATATATTTT. Its protein is CASSLGLSGNTIYF.

The chain has TRBV6-1 and TRBJ2-7, with 8 bases lining up with TRBD1. The J segment lost 2 bases and the V segment lost 4 bases, leaving 4 bases of the junction unmatched. Germline V gene data show CDR1 as MNHNS and CDR2 as SASEGT. The CDR3 covers 14 residues. The CDR3 bases are TGTGCCAGCAGTGGGACAGGGAGCCCCTACGAGCAGTACTTC. Its translation: CASSGTGSPYEQYF.

CDR3 in DNA: TGTGCCAGCAGCGTACCAGGGAAAGTCGATGGCTACACCTTC. As protein: CASSVPGKVDGYTF. This chain joins TRBV9 and TRBJ1-2, with TRBD1 as a possible D gene (5 bases). This CDR3 has 14 amino acids. Germline assignment: CDR1 SGDLS and CDR2 YYNGEE. V shed 1 base and J shed 6 bases, with 13 bases lying between them.

The chain carries TRBV15 and TRBJ1-2; no clear D. The CDR3 covers 17 residues. Germline V gene lookup returns CDR1 LNHNV and CDR2 YYDKDF (reference sequence). V shed 0 bases and J shed 4 bases, with 18 bases lying between them. The CDR3 DNA follows: TGTGCCACCAGCAGAGATTACCAGGTCGGGATCACCTATGGCTACACCTTC. This gives the protein CATSRDYQVGITYGYTF.